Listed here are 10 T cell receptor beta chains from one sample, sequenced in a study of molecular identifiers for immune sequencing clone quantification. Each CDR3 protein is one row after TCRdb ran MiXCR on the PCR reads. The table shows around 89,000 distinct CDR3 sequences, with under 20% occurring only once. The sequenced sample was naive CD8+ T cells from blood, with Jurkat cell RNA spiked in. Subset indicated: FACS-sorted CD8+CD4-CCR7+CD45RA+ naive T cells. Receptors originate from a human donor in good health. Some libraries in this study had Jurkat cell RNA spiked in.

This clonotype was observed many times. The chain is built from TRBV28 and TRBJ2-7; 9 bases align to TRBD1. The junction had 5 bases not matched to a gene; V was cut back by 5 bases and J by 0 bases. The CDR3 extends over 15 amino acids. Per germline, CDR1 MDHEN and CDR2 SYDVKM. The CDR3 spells CASSGTGNPSYEQYF. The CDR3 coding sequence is TGTGCCAGCAGTGGGACAGGGAATCCCTCCTACGAGCAGTACTTC. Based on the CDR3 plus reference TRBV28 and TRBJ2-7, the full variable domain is DVKVTQSSRYLVKRTGEKVFLECVQDMDHENMFWYRQDPGLGLRLIYFSYDVKMKEKGDIPEGYSVSREKKERFSLILESASTNQTSMYLCASSGTGNPSYEQYFGPGTRLTVT.

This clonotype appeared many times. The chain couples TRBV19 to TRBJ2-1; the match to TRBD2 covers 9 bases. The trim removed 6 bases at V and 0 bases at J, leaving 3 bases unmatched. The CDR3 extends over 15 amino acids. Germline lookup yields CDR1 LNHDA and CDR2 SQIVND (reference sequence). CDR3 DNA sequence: TGTGCCAGTAGCATTAGCGGGGGCTCCTACAATGAGCAGTTCTTC. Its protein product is CASSISGGSYNEQFF.

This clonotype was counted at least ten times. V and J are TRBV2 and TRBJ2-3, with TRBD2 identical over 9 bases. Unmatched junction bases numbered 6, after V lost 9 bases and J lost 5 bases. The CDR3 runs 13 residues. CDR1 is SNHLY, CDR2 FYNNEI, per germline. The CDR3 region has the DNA TGTGCCAGTTTTAGCGGGAGCGGAGATACGCAGTATTTT. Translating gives CASFSGSGDTQYF.

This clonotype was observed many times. The CDR3 region has the DNA TGTGCCAGCAGCCGCACGGGACAGAACAATCAGCCCCAGCATTTT. The encoded protein is CASSRTGQNNQPQHF. The chain has TRBV7-9 and TRBJ1-5, with 7 bases that match TRBD1. Germline V gene lookup returns CDR1 SEHNR and CDR2 FQNEAQ (reference sequence). The CDR3 covers 15 residues. The V gene end was trimmed by 5 bases and the J gene end by 3 bases; junction bases not matched to a gene: 7.

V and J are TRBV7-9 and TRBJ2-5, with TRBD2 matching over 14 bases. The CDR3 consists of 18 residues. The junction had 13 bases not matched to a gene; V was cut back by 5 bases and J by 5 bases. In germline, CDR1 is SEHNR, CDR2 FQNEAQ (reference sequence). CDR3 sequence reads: CASSPPTSGRAQDETQYF. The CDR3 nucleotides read TGTGCCAGCAGCCCCCCGACTAGCGGGAGGGCCCAGGATGAGACCCAGTACTTC.

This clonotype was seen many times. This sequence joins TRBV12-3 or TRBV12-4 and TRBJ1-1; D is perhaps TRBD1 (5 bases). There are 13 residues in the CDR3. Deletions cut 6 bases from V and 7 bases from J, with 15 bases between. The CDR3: CASSPGSGGEAFF. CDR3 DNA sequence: TGTGCCAGCAGCCCGGGGTCCGGGGGTGAAGCTTTCTTT.

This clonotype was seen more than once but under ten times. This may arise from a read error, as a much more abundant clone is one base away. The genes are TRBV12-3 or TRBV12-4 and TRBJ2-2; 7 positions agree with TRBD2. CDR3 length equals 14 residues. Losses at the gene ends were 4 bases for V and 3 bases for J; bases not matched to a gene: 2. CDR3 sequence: CASSSGGYTGELFF. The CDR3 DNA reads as TGTGCCAGCAGTTCCGGGGGGTACACCGGGGAGCTGTTTTTT.

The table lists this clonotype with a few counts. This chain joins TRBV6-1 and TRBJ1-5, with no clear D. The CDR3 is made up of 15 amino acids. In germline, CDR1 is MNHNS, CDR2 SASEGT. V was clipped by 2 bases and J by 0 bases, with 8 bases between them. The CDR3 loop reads CASSELLASNQPQHF. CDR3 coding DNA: TGTGCCAGCAGTGAACTCTTGGCTAGCAATCAGCCCCAGCATTTT.

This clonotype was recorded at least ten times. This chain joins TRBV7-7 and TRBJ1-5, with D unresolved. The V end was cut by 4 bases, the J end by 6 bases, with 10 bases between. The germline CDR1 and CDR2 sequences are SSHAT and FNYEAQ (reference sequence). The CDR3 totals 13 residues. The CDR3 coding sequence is TGTGCCAGCAGCTCTTCGTTCGGTCAGCCCCAGCATTTT. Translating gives CASSSSFGQPQHF.

The chain's CDR3 is CATSEYRTVPERGLDNEQFF. The CDR3 DNA reads TGTGCCACCAGTGAATACAGAACGGTCCCTGAGCGGGGGCTGGACAATGAGCAGTTCTTC. The chain recombines TRBV24-1 with TRBJ2-1, with 8 bases lining up with TRBD2. CDR1 and CDR2 (germline): KGHDR, SFDVKD. After removal of 4 bases from V and 5 bases from J, the junction contained 21 bases not matched to a gene. The CDR3 is made up of 20 amino acids.